These T cell receptor beta chains were read from a single sample in a study of blood T cell repertoires in COVID-19. Sequencing used immunoSEQ multiplex PCR; TCRdb keeps in-frame clones, though not all of them. The sample gives fewer than 350,000 clones, approximately 87% of which show up once; about an eighth is in the top ten. Sequencing used peripheral blood. All receptors come from a woman in her twenties or thirties with COVID-19, enrolled during active disease. The CDR3 runs from the conserved cysteine through the conserved F or W. D genes are given only for firm matches. Size is stated for part of the rows, as once, few or many counts, or as a class when the clone is expanded.

CATRETGGAGELFF,TGTGCCACCAGAGAGACAGGGGGCGCCGGGGAGCTGTTTTTT,TRBJ2-2,NA,TRBD1,TRBV24-1
CASSLRGTIYEQYF,TGTGCCAGCAGTCTCAGGGGAACAATTTACGAGCAGTACTTC,TRBJ2-7,NA,NA,TRBV27
CASSYRRQGGRELFF,TGTGCCAGCAGTTACCGGAGACAGGGAGGCCGGGAGCTGTTTTTT,TRBJ2-2,NA,NA,TRBV6-5
CASTTSGGHNEQFF,TGTGCCAGTACCACCAGCGGGGGGCACAATGAGCAGTTCTTC,TRBJ2-1,NA,TRBD2,TRBV19
CASSQDYKGFEQFF,TGTGCCAGCAGCCAAGATTATAAGGGGTTTGAGCAGTTCTTC,TRBJ2-1,NA,NA,TRBV4-2
CASSLVPINTGELFF,TGTGCCAGCAGCTTGGTTCCTATCAACACCGGGGAGCTGTTTTTT,TRBJ2-2,NA,NA,TRBV5-4
CASSLFSEANYGYTF,TGCGCCAGCAGCTTGTTTTCAGAGGCTAACTATGGCTACACCTTC,TRBJ1-2,many,NA,TRBV5-1
CSGTGMGYGYTF,TGCTCCGGGACAGGGATGGGTTATGGCTACACCTTC,TRBJ1-2,NA,TRBD1,TRBV29-1
CAWSESGPDGYTF,TGTGCCTGGAGTGAGTCAGGGCCGGATGGCTACACCTTC,TRBJ1-2,NA,NA,TRBV30
CASSPGQGDYEQYF,TGCGCCAGCAGCCCCGGACAGGGGGACTACGAGCAGTACTTC,TRBJ2-7,few,TRBD1,TRBV4-1
CASSLPGGALKYGEQYF,TGTGCCAGCAGCTTACCTGGGGGGGCCCTGAAATACGGCGAGCAGTACTTC,TRBJ2-7,NA,NA,TRBV7-2
CASTWTDSNQPQHF,TGTGCCAGCACCTGGACAGATAGCAATCAGCCCCAGCATTTT,TRBJ1-5,NA,NA,TRBV16
CASSMQGASTDTQYF,TGTGCCAGTAGTATGCAAGGGGCAAGCACAGATACGCAGTATTTT,TRBJ2-3,NA,NA,TRBV19
CASSFSQGNTGELFF,TGTGCCAGCAGCTTTTCTCAGGGCAACACCGGGGAGCTGTTTTTT,TRBJ2-2,NA,NA,TRBV7-9
CASSRPGSGGAYNEQFF,TGCGCCAGCAGCCGCCCTGGGTCAGGGGGTGCCTACAATGAGCAGTTCTTC,TRBJ2-1,NA,TRBD1,TRBV4-1
CASSPTGTRPYEQYF,TGTGCCAGCTCACCAACAGGGACCCGGCCCTACGAGCAGTACTTC,TRBJ2-7,NA,NA,TRBV18
CASSEASGGPRDTQYF,TGCGCCAGCAGCGAGGCTAGCGGGGGCCCCCGGGATACGCAGTATTTT,TRBJ2-3,NA,TRBD2,TRBV4-1
CASSYSRTGVNEQYF,TGTGCCAGCAGTTACTCCCGGACAGGGGTAAACGAGCAGTACTTC,TRBJ2-7,NA,TRBD1,TRBV6-5
CASSSGGPAYFF,TGTGCCAGCAGTAGCGGGGGGCCGGCGTACTTCTTC,TRBJ2-1,NA,TRBD2,TRBV2
CASGDRGDHWGYTF,TGTGCCAGCGGGGACAGGGGCGACCATTGGGGCTACACCTTC,TRBJ1-2,NA,TRBD1,TRBV27
CASSYSQDYGYTF,TGTGCCAGCAGTTACTCGCAGGACTATGGCTACACCTTC,TRBJ1-2,once,NA,TRBV6-5
CASSPRTSREETQYF,TGTGCCAGCAGTCCTAGGACTAGTCGGGAAGAGACCCAGTACTTC,TRBJ2-5,once,TRBD2,TRBV28
CASSPLGQGASQPQHF,TGTGCCAGCAGCCCCCTAGGACAGGGGGCCAGTCAGCCCCAGCATTTT,TRBJ1-5,once,TRBD1,TRBV27
CASSEWGQTAYEQYF,TGTGCCAGCAGTGAATGGGGACAGACCGCCTACGAGCAGTACTTC,TRBJ2-7,NA,TRBD1,TRBV2
CSAHRVNGYTF,TGCAGTGCTCACAGGGTGAATGGCTACACCTTC,TRBJ1-2,NA,NA,TRBV20-1
CASRGGPGTNEKLFF,TGTGCCAGCAGAGGAGGGCCGGGAACTAATGAAAAACTGTTTTTT,TRBJ1-4,NA,NA,TRBV27
CASSLQGWTGNSPLHF,TGTGCCAGCAGCCTCCAAGGTTGGACAGGCAATTCACCCCTCCACTTT,TRBJ1-6,NA,TRBD1,TRBV3-1/TRBV3-2
CASSQVRGGTDTQYF,TGTGCCAGCAGCCAAGTGAGGGGGGGGACAGATACGCAGTATTTT,TRBJ2-3,few,NA,TRBV4-2
CASSLAAGGAVNEQFF,TGTGCCAGCAGCTTAGCAGCCGGGGGGGCCGTCAATGAGCAGTTCTTC,TRBJ2-1,NA,TRBD2,TRBV7-6
CSAQGQSYTEAFF,TGCAGCGCTCAGGGGCAGTCATACACTGAAGCTTTCTTT,TRBJ1-1,NA,NA,TRBV29-1
CASTLGVQRNEQFF,TGCGCCAGCACTCTAGGGGTTCAACGCAATGAGCAGTTCTTC,TRBJ2-1,NA,NA,TRBV4-1
CASSWDSDQPQHF,TGTGCCAGCAGTTGGGACAGTGATCAGCCCCAGCATTTT,TRBJ1-5,NA,TRBD1,TRBV27
CASSLLAGSTGELFF,TGTGCCAGCAGCCTACTAGCGGGGTCGACCGGGGAGCTGTTTTTT,TRBJ2-2,NA,TRBD2,TRBV3-1/TRBV3-2
CASTGGTEAFF,TGTGCCAGCACGGGGGGCACTGAAGCTTTCTTT,TRBJ1-1,few,NA,TRBV11-2
CASSLGTVPYEQYF,TGTGCCAGCAGCCTTGGGACAGTCCCCTACGAGCAGTACTTC,TRBJ2-7,NA,TRBD1,TRBV5-6
CASSAANTGELFF,TGTGCCAGCAGTGCCGCGAACACCGGGGAGCTGTTTTTT,TRBJ2-2,NA,NA,TRBV25-1
CASSLSQDREFYGYTF,TGCGCCAGCAGCTTGAGTCAGGACAGGGAATTCTATGGCTACACCTTC,TRBJ1-2,NA,TRBD1,TRBV5-1
CAISELAGGSAVTGELFF,TGTGCCATCAGTGAACTAGCGGGGGGGTCAGCCGTCACCGGGGAGCTGTTTTTT,TRBJ2-2,NA,TRBD2,TRBV10-3
CASSPRRGQGAFYEQYF,TGTGCCAGCTCACCCCGACGGGGACAGGGGGCGTTCTACGAGCAGTACTTC,TRBJ2-7,NA,TRBD1,TRBV18
CASSDRLRTGELFF,TGTGCCAGCAGTGACCGGCTGAGGACCGGGGAGCTGTTTTTT,TRBJ2-2,NA,NA,TRBV6-4
CASSPDRGQLEKLFF,TGTGCCAGCTCCCCTGACAGGGGGCAACTTGAAAAACTGTTTTTT,TRBJ1-4,few,TRBD1,TRBV18
CASSFAGGELFF,TGTGCCAGCAGTTTTGCGGGGGGGGAGCTGTTTTTT,TRBJ2-2,NA,NA,TRBV27
CASSITGEPPYEQYF,TGTGCCAGCAGCATTACAGGGGAGCCCCCCTACGAGCAGTACTTC,TRBJ2-7,NA,TRBD1,TRBV5-4
CATKLGEDQPQHF,TGTGCCACCAAACTAGGGGAGGATCAGCCCCAGCATTTT,TRBJ1-5,few,NA,TRBV10-3
CASSPPGSGGPGGTDTQYF,TGTGCCAGCAGCCCCCCTGGTAGCGGGGGGCCGGGTGGCACAGATACGCAGTATTTT,TRBJ2-3,NA,TRBD2,TRBV11-2
CATSGQGASTDTQYF,TGTGCCACATCGGGACAGGGTGCTAGCACAGATACGCAGTATTTT,TRBJ2-3,NA,TRBD1,TRBV19
CSVLGQGVAGYTF,TGCAGCGTTTTGGGGCAGGGGGTGGCTGGCTACACCTTC,TRBJ1-2,NA,TRBD1,TRBV29-1
CASSFRPSQETQYF,TGTGCCAGCAGCTTTCGACCTAGCCAAGAGACCCAGTACTTC,TRBJ2-5,once,NA,TRBV11-2
CASGDGDIQETQYF,TGTGCCAGCGGAGACGGGGACATACAAGAGACCCAGTACTTC,TRBJ2-5,once,NA,TRBV3-1/TRBV3-2
CASSRYGGGYNEQFF,TGTGCCAGCAGCCGGTACGGGGGGGGGTACAATGAGCAGTTCTTC,TRBJ2-1,NA,TRBD2,TRBV14
CASSSGDRGLIGYTF,TGTGCCAGCAGTTCGGGGGACAGGGGGCTTATTGGCTACACCTTC,TRBJ1-2,NA,TRBD1,TRBV5-4
CASSAADRMNTGELFF,TGTGCCAGCAGCGCAGCCGACAGGATGAACACCGGGGAGCTGTTTTTT,TRBJ2-2,many,NA,TRBV7-9
CASSISQGSGAPLHF,TGTGCCAGCAGCATTTCCCAGGGGAGTGGGGCACCCCTCCACTTT,TRBJ1-6,NA,NA,TRBV9
CASSPLHGDSQETQYF,TGTGCCAGCTCACCACTACACGGCGACAGTCAAGAGACCCAGTACTTC,TRBJ2-5,NA,NA,TRBV18
CAGSMSSYNEQFF,TGCGCCGGGAGCATGAGCTCCTACAATGAGCAGTTCTTC,TRBJ2-1,NA,NA,TRBV5-1
CATSAQAFYGYTF,TGTGCCACCAGTGCCCAGGCTTTCTATGGCTACACCTTC,TRBJ1-2,NA,NA,TRBV15
CASSPRHLRETQYF,TGTGCCAGTAGTCCGCGCCATCTCCGGGAGACCCAGTACTTC,TRBJ2-5,NA,NA,TRBV19
CASSIVGTGNTEAFF,TGTGCCAGTAGTATAGTCGGGACAGGGAACACTGAAGCTTTCTTT,TRBJ1-1,NA,TRBD1,TRBV19
CASSRRPWDSTNEQFF,TGTGCCAGCAGCCGCCGGCCGTGGGACAGCACCAATGAGCAGTTCTTC,TRBJ2-1,NA,TRBD1,TRBV7-2